These 4 T cell receptor beta chains share one sample of origin, sequenced in a study of response to subunit inactivated influenza vaccine. One entry per CDR3 protein, called by TCRdb with MiXCR from the RT-PCR reads. The table has hundreds of thousands of distinct CDR3 sequences, about a sixth seen once. The sample here was PBMCs from blood, taken approximately 12 days after vaccination. The receptors originated from a man aged 50 to 59 who received an inactivated influenza vaccine.

J is TRBJ1-4 and V is TRBV7-9; maybe TRBD1 (5 bases). V was pared by 10 bases and J by 5 bases, with 14 bases between. From germline, CDR1 is SEHNR and CDR2 FQNEAQ (reference sequence). The CDR3 is 13 amino acids. CDR3 nucleotide sequence: TGTGCCACAGGGTTGGTACCGAATGAAAAACTGTTTTTT. Its translation is CATGLVPNEKLFF.

The rearrangement uses TRBV29-1 and TRBJ2-1; D tentatively fits TRBD1 or TRBD2 (5 bases each). Germline values: CDR1 SQVTM, CDR2 ANQGSEA. V lost 0 bases, J lost 7 bases, and 22 bases lay in between. This CDR3 is 17 amino acids long. The CDR3 DNA is TGCAGCGTTGAAGATCGGTTTGGGGGTCGAGGGTGGAATGAGCAGTTCTTC. Translating it yields CSVEDRFGGRGWNEQFF.

This chain joins TRBV6-2 or TRBV6-3 and TRBJ2-7; 10 bases map to TRBD2. Trimming at V came to 6 bases and at J to 5 bases, leaving 10 bases not matched to a gene. Germline values: CDR1 MNHEY, CDR2 SVGEGT. The CDR3 consists of 15 residues. The CDR3 protein is CASRTFTSGNNEQYF. The CDR3, as DNA: TGTGCCAGCAGAACCTTCACTAGCGGGAATAACGAGCAGTACTTC.

This clonotype was found a few times. The CDR3 region has the DNA TGCGCCAGCAGCCCGACAGGGGGCTCGCCCAATGAGCAGTTCTTC. This sequence encodes CASSPTGGSPNEQFF. V is TRBV5-1 and J is TRBJ2-1, with TRBD1 matching 10 bases. Germline CDR1 reads SGHRS; CDR2 reads YFSETQ. V lost 4 bases and J lost 6; bases outside the gene matches: 7. There are 15 residues in the CDR3.